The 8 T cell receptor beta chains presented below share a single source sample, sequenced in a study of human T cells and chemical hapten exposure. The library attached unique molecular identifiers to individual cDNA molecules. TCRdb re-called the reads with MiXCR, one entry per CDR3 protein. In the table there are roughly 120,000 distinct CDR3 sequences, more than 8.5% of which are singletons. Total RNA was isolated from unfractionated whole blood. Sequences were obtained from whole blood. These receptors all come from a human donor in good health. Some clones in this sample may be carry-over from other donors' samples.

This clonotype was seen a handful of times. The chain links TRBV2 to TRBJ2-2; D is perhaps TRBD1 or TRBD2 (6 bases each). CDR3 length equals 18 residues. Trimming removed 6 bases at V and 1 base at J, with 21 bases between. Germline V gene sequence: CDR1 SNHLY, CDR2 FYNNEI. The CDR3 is CASRGRPPGGLNTGELFF. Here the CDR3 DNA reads TGTGCCAGCAGAGGCCGCCCCCCCGGGGGCCTGAACACCGGGGAGCTGTTTTTT.

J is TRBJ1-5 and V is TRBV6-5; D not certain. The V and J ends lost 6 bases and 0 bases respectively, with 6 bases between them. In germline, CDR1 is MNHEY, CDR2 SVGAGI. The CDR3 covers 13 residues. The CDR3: CASRGDSNQPQHF. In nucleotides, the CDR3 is TGTGCCAGCAGGGGAGATAGCAATCAGCCCCAGCATTTT.

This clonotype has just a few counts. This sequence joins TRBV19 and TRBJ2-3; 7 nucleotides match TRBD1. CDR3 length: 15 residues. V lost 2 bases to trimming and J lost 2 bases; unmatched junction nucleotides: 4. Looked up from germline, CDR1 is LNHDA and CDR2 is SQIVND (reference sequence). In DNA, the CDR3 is TGTGCCAGTAGTATATTGGGACAGATCACAGATACGCAGTATTTT. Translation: CASSILGQITDTQYF.

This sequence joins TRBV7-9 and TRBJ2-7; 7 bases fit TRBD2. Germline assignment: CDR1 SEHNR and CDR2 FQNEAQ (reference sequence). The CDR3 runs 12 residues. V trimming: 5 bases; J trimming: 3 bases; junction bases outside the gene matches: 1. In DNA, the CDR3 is TGTGCCAGCAGCACGGGGGGCTACGAGCAGTACTTC. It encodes CASSTGGYEQYF.

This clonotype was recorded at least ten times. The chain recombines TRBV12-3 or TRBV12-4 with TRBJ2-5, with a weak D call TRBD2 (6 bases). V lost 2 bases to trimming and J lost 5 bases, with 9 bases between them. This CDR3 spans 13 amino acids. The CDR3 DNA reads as TGTGCCAGCAGTTTACCGGAGGGGGAGACCCAGTACTTC. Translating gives CASSLPEGETQYF.

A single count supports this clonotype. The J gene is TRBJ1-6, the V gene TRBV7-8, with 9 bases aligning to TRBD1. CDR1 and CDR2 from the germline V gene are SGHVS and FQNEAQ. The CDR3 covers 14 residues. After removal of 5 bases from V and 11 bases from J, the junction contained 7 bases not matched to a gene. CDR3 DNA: TGTGCCAGCAGCCCTGGGACAGGGAGGCCACCCCTCCACTTT. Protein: CASSPGTGRPPLHF.

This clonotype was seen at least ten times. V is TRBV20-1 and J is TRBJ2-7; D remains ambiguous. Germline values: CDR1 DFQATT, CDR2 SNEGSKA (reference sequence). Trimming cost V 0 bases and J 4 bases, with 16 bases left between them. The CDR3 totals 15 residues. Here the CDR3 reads CSARDFRQSGYEQYF. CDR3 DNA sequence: TGCAGTGCTAGAGATTTTCGGCAGTCGGGTTACGAGCAGTACTTC.

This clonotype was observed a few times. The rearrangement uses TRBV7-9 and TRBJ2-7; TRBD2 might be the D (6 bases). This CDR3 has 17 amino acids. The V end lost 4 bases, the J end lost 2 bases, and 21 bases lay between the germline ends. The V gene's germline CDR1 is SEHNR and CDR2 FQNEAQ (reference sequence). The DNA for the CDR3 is TGTGCCAGCAGCTCCCAGGAGGGAGTCTCGAGAACCTACGAGCAGTACTTC. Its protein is CASSSQEGVSRTYEQYF.